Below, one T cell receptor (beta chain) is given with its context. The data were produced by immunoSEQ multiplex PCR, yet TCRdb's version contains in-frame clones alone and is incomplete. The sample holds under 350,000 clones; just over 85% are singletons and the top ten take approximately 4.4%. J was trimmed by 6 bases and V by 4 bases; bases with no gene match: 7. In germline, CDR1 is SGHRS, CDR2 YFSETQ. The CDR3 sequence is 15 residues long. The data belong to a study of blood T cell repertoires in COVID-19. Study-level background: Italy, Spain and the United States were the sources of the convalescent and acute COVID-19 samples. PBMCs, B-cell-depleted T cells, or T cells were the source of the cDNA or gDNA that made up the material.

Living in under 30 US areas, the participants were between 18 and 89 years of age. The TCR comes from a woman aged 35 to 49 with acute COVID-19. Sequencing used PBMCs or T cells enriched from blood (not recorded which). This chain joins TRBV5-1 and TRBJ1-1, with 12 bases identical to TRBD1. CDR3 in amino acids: CASSRDRGLVAEAFF. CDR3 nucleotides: TGCGCCAGCAGCCGGGACAGGGGGCTTGTAGCTGAAGCTTTCTTT.